The clone carrying this TCR beta chain was recorded at least ten times. Clinical symptoms, serum thyroxine, TRAb, thyroid ultrasound and orbital computed tomography established diagnosis. There were TCR beta CDR3 regions amplified from RNA transcripts. In the first-round RT-PCR of the TCR CDR3, the HTBI primer set was used. TCRdb reprocessed the multiplex PCR reads via MiXCR and lists one record per CDR3 protein. The table lists 550,000 to 850,000 distinct CDR3 sequences, 15% to 20% of them singletons, with 16% in the top ten. V trimming: 1 base; J trimming: 6 bases; junction bases outside the gene matches: 6. Germline loops: CDR1 KGHSH, CDR2 LQKENI. The CDR3 extends over 16 amino acids. The sample belongs to a study of T cells in Graves' hyperthyroidism and ophthalmopathy.

The chain combines TRBV18 with TRBJ2-1; 10 bases line up with TRBD2. This clonotype originated in a woman aged 50 to 60 with Graves' hyperthyroidism that later progressed to Graves' ophthalmopathy. Sequenced sample: blood. This CDR3 reads CASSPRSGGAVNEQFF. For the CDR3, the DNA is TGTGCCAGCTCACCACGAAGCGGGGGGGCGGTCAATGAGCAGTTCTTC.